The rows below give T cell receptor beta chains drawn from one sample of a study of T-cell memory formation after mild COVID-19. TCRdb reprocessed the 5' RACE reads with MiXCR, giving one entry per CDR3 protein. The sample includes roughly 500,000 distinct CDR3 sequences, 20% of them seen just once. The sample taken for sequencing was PBMCs or a T cell subset sorted from them (not recorded which). The receptors were gathered from an adult woman who had mild COVID-19 (a few samples of this study predate the infection). Cell type and time point are not known. Each CDR3 is given without its conserved first and last residue.

>TRBJ2-1|TRBV5-6
ASSLRYSGRYNEQF
>TRBJ2-7|TRBV4-1
ASSRGLDYEQY
>TRBJ2-5|TRBV5-1
ASSLGGAPQETQY
>TRBJ1-2|TRBV5-1
ASSLEPENNYGYT
>TRBJ1-5|TRBV20-1
SARNRLRNQPQH
>TRBJ2-7|TRBV29-1
SVERGQGAGYEQY
>TRBJ2-7|TRBV7-8
ASSLAGQDYEQY
>TRBJ2-7|TRBV6-5
ASSYKGQGSYEQY
>TRBJ2-4|TRBV27
ASGGQGLAKNIQY
>TRBJ1-5|TRBV20-1
SADPRAGQSAQH